One and the same sample provided the 18 T cell receptor beta chains below, sequenced in a study of blood T cell repertoires in COVID-19. Sequencing used immunoSEQ multiplex PCR; TCRdb keeps in-frame clones, though not all of them. The table lists tens of thousands of clones, about 83% of them singletons. The sample comprised peripheral blood. These receptors were collected from a woman older than 75 with acute or convalescent COVID-19.

This rearrangement joins TRBV5-8 to TRBJ2-7; D ambiguous. Trimming took 4 bases from V and 3 from J, leaving 11 bases between them. Germline V gene lookup returns CDR1 SGHTS and CDR2 YDEGEE. This CDR3 has 13 amino acids. The CDR3 DNA reads TGTGCCAGCAGCCCCCCAGTGAACTACGAGCAGTACTTC. Translation gives CASSPPVNYEQYF.

The genes are TRBV9 and TRBJ2-1, with D perhaps TRBD2 (5 bases). V lost 0 bases and J lost 6, with 10 bases in between. Germline V lookup: CDR1 SGDLS, CDR2 YYNGEE. CDR3 length: 14 residues. The CDR3, as DNA: TGTGCCAGCAGCGTAGGGTTAGCGTTCAATGAGCAGTTCTTC. Translated: CASSVGLAFNEQFF.

This clone was detected a few times. The chain links TRBV10-2 to TRBJ1-6, with 11 bases lining up with TRBD1. CDR1 WSHSY and CDR2 SAAADI come from the germline V gene. V lost 6 bases and J lost 8; bases outside the gene matches: 6. This CDR3 contains 15 residues. The CDR3 bases are TGCGCCAGCAGAAGACCGGGACAGGGGGATTCACCCCTCCACTTT. Translated: CASRRPGQGDSPLHF.

This clone was recorded once. This rearrangement joins TRBV7-8 to TRBJ1-3, with D uncertain. The V and J ends lost 1 base and 0 bases respectively, with 4 bases between them. The CDR3 loop spans 14 amino acids. Germline lookup yields CDR1 SGHVS and CDR2 FQNEAQ. The CDR3 spells CASSLVSSGNTIYF. The CDR3 bases are TGTGCCAGCAGCTTAGTCAGCTCTGGAAACACCATATATTTT.

V and J are TRBV7-2 and TRBJ2-5, with 7 bases matching TRBD1. This CDR3 contains 15 residues. Germline V CDR1 and CDR2: SGHTA, FQGNSA. J lost 3 bases, V lost 5 bases, and 9 bases had no gene match. CDR3 coding DNA: TGTGCCAGCAGCCTATACGGGACAGCGGAAGAGACCCAGTACTTC. Amino acids: CASSLYGTAEETQYF. The variable domain in full, with the rest retrieved from reference TRBV7-2 and TRBJ2-5, is GAGVSQSPSNKVTEKGKDVELRCDPISGHTALYWYRQSLGQGLEFLIYFQGNSAPDKSGLPSDRFSAERTGGSVSTLTIQRTQQEDSAVYLCASSLYGTAEETQYFGPGTRLLVL.

This chain links TRBV7-2 with TRBJ1-5; no definite D call. V was trimmed by 1 base and J by 7 bases, leaving 14 bases between them. The germline CDR1 and CDR2 sequences are SGHTA and FQGNSA. The CDR3 totals 15 residues. CDR3 coding DNA: TGTGCCAGCAGCTTAGGTCCGGGGATCAACCAGCCCCAGCATTTT. Amino acid sequence: CASSLGPGINQPQHF.

This clone was counted a few times. The chain has TRBV21-1 and TRBJ1-3; the table assigns TRBD1, which was not confirmed against the DNA. TRBV21-1 counts as a pseudogene. The CDR3 extends over 15 amino acids. CDR3 sequence (DNA): TGTGCCAGCAGCAAAGCGCGGCAGGGTGGAAACACCATATATTTT. Amino acid sequence: CASSKARQGGNTIYF.

This sequence joins TRBV6-1 and TRBJ2-1; D is perhaps TRBD2 (5 bases). The CDR3 runs 16 residues. The V end lost 4 bases, the J end lost 1 base, and 14 bases lay between the germline ends. CDR1 is MNHNS, CDR2 SASEGT, per germline. The CDR3 nucleotides read TGTGCCAGCAGTGTCCAGACTACCCAGTCCTACAATGAGCAGTTCTTC. This codes for CASSVQTTQSYNEQFF.

This rearrangement joins TRBV27 to TRBJ2-7; 9 nucleotides line up with TRBD2. The germline gives CDR1 MNHEY, CDR2 SMNVEV (reference sequence). CDR3 length: 17 residues. V lost 3 bases and J lost 6; bases outside the gene matches: 15. The CDR3 loop reads CASSLTPSIAGVSEQYF. The CDR3 DNA reads as TGTGCCAGCAGTTTGACCCCTTCGATAGCGGGAGTGAGCGAGCAGTACTTC.

The rearrangement joins TRBV18 to TRBJ1-1; D not certain. V shed 2 bases and J shed 4 bases, with 8 bases lying between them. This CDR3 comprises 13 residues. Germline V gene data show CDR1 as KGHSH and CDR2 as LQKENI. CDR3 in amino acids: CASSPSQATEAFF. The CDR3 DNA reads as TGTGCCAGCTCACCATCCCAGGCCACTGAAGCTTTCTTT.

The rearrangement uses TRBV3-1 (or the pseudogene TRBV3-2) and TRBJ2-7, with unresolved D. The CDR3 length is 15 residues. Trimming took off 0 bases at V and 2 bases at J, with 11 bases between the two ends. Germline CDR1 is LGHDT and CDR2 is YNNKEL (reference sequence). Here the CDR3 DNA reads TGTGCCAGCAGCCAAGAAGGCCAGGTTCCCTACGAGCAGTACTTC. As protein: CASSQEGQVPYEQYF.

This clone has just one count. The rearrangement joins TRBV7-9 to TRBJ2-7; TRBD2 aligns across 15 bases. The germline CDR1 and CDR2 sequences are SEHNR and FQNEAQ (reference sequence). The CDR3 is made up of 18 amino acids. V lost 1 base and J lost 5; bases outside the gene matches: 9. The CDR3 here is CASSLGTSGRASAHEQYF. The CDR3 bases are TGTGCCAGCAGCTTAGGGACTAGCGGGAGGGCCTCGGCCCACGAGCAGTACTTC.

The chain couples TRBV13 to TRBJ2-3, with 8 positions matching TRBD2. Germline loops: CDR1 PRHDT, CDR2 FYEKMQ (reference sequence). The ends lost 0 bases at V and 5 bases at J; junction bases unmatched: 7. The CDR3 runs to 16 residues. CDR3 loop: CASSLGLAGYGDTQYF. For the CDR3, the DNA is TGTGCCAGCAGCTTAGGGTTAGCGGGGTACGGAGATACGCAGTATTTT.

The chain couples TRBV5-4 to TRBJ1-5; tentative D call: TRBD1 (5 bases). This CDR3 has 13 amino acids. The germline V gene has CDR1 SGHNT and CDR2 YYREEE (reference sequence). The V end was cut by 0 bases, the J end by 9 bases, with 10 bases between. The CDR3 here is CASSLEQGSPQHF. The DNA for the CDR3 is TGTGCCAGCAGCTTGGAGCAGGGATCGCCCCAGCATTTT.

The rearrangement uses TRBV27 and TRBJ2-6, with a possible D match to TRBD2 (5 bases). Germline values: CDR1 MNHEY, CDR2 SMNVEV (reference sequence). This CDR3 has 16 amino acids. Trimming shortened V by 5 bases and J by 6 bases, and 17 bases separated the two germline ends. The CDR3 DNA sequence: TGTGCCAGCAGTCCCATCCGCGGGTTGGCGGCCAACGTCCTGACTTTC. Protein product: CASSPIRGLAANVLTF.

The chain is built from TRBV7-2 and TRBJ1-2; D perhaps matches TRBD1 (6 bases). V shed 1 base and J shed 0 bases, with 9 bases lying between them. The CDR3 runs 15 residues. Looked up from germline, CDR1 is SGHTA and CDR2 is FQGNSA. CDR3 nucleotides: TGTGCCAGCAGCTTAGGGGGACAAGCTAACTATGGCTACACCTTC. This sequence encodes CASSLGGQANYGYTF. The variable domain in full, completed from reference TRBV7-2 and TRBJ1-2, reads GAGVSQSPSNKVTEKGKDVELRCDPISGHTALYWYRQSLGQGLEFLIYFQGNSAPDKSGLPSDRFSAERTGGSVSTLTIQRTQQEDSAVYLCASSLGGQANYGYTFGSGTRLTVV.

This clone was seen more than once but under ten times. This rearrangement joins TRBV5-4 to TRBJ2-7, with D perhaps matching TRBD1 (5 bases). Germline CDR1 SGHNT, CDR2 YYREEE (reference sequence). V gave up 5 bases and J gave up 0 bases, with 12 bases separating them. This CDR3 comprises 14 residues. The CDR3 DNA reads as TGTGCCAGCAGTCTTGACAGATTCTCCTACGAGCAGTACTTC. This encodes CASSLDRFSYEQYF.

The chain couples TRBV10-2 to TRBJ1-6; 10 bases line up with TRBD1. Looked up from germline, CDR1 is WSHSY and CDR2 is SAAADI. V was clipped by 5 bases and J by 8 bases; unmatched bases: 3. The CDR3 has 14 amino acids. The CDR3 nucleotides are TGCGCCAGCAGTAAGGACAGGGGGTATTCACCCCTCCACTTT. Translation gives CASSKDRGYSPLHF.